This T cell receptor beta chain originates from a study of blood T cell repertoires in COVID-19. Study background: Collection of acute and convalescent COVID-19 samples took place in the United States, Italy and Spain. T cells, B-cell-depleted T cells, or PBMCs provided the cDNA or gDNA that served as material.

Repertoires were generated with immunoSEQ multiplex PCR, while TCRdb's copy carries only in-frame clones and drops some. This sample carries about 230,000 clones, 75% to 90% of them seen once, and the ten largest clones take around 2.5%. The CDR3 runs to 14 residues. V was shortened by 1 base and J by 4 bases, with 7 bases between the two germline ends. The germline V gene encodes CDR1 MNHEY and CDR2 SMNVEV (reference sequence). The V gene is TRBV27, the J gene TRBJ2-2, with a possible D match to TRBD2 (5 bases). The sequenced sample consisted of peripheral blood. The receptor was isolated from a woman aged 65 to 85 with active or convalescent COVID-19. CDR3 bases: TGTGCCAGCAGTTTATTCGGAGGCACCGGGGAGCTGTTTTTT. Translating it yields CASSLFGGTGELFF.